The rows below give T cell receptor beta chains drawn from one sample of a study of blood T cell repertoires in COVID-19. Assay: immunoSEQ multiplex PCR; the TCRdb copy retains only in-frame clones and omits some. The repertoire holds about 200,000 clones, with 75% to 85% as singletons. Material: peripheral blood. The origin of the receptors is a woman in her 70s with COVID-19, enrolled during active disease. The CDR3 runs from the conserved cysteine through the conserved F or W. D genes are given only for firm matches. Size tells how often a clone was seen (once, few, many) or the class of an expanded clone, and some rows leave it out.

clone_size: few
d_call: TRBD2
j_call: TRBJ2-2
v_call: TRBV9
cdr3_nt: TGTGCCAGCAGCGTATCGGGACTAGCGAACACCGGGGAGCTGTTTTTT
cdr3_aa: CASSVSGLANTGELFF

clone_size: -
d_call: -
j_call: TRBJ1-2
v_call: TRBV18
cdr3_nt: TGTGCCAGCTCACCACGACAGAACTATGGCTACACCTTC
cdr3_aa: CASSPRQNYGYTF

clone_size: -
d_call: TRBD2
j_call: TRBJ2-7
v_call: TRBV7-2
cdr3_nt: TGTGCCAGCAGCTCCCGCCCTGGGACTAGCGGGAACGAGCAGTACTTC
cdr3_aa: CASSSRPGTSGNEQYF

clone_size: -
d_call: -
j_call: TRBJ2-3
v_call: TRBV7-2
cdr3_nt: TGTGCCAGCAGCCTAGACACAGGGTCCGTTACGCAGTATTTT
cdr3_aa: CASSLDTGSVTQYF

clone_size: once
d_call: -
j_call: TRBJ1-4
v_call: TRBV11-3
cdr3_nt: TGTGCCAGCACCTATCAGGGTGAAAAACTGTTTTTT
cdr3_aa: CASTYQGEKLFF

clone_size: -
d_call: -
j_call: TRBJ2-1
v_call: TRBV19
cdr3_nt: TGTGCCAGTAGTATTGAGGGCGGGCAGAGCTCCTACAATGAGCAGTTCTTC
cdr3_aa: CASSIEGGQSSYNEQFF

clone_size: -
d_call: TRBD2
j_call: TRBJ2-1
v_call: TRBV5-1
cdr3_nt: TGCGCCAGCAGCTATAATAGCGGGAGAAGGAATGAGCAGTTCTTC
cdr3_aa: CASSYNSGRRNEQFF

clone_size: -
d_call: TRBD1
j_call: TRBJ1-3
v_call: TRBV7-2
cdr3_nt: TGTGCCAGCAGCAGGACAGGGGCAGGAAACACCATATATTTT
cdr3_aa: CASSRTGAGNTIYF

clone_size: -
d_call: -
j_call: TRBJ1-1
v_call: TRBV10-3
cdr3_nt: TGTGCCACCCACCAAGAGGCAGCTGAAGCTTTCTTT
cdr3_aa: CATHQEAAEAFF

clone_size: -
d_call: TRBD1
j_call: TRBJ2-7
v_call: TRBV6-5
cdr3_nt: TGTGCCAGCAGTTACTCGTTGGGACAGGGGGCGTACGAGCAGTACTTC
cdr3_aa: CASSYSLGQGAYEQYF

clone_size: -
d_call: -
j_call: TRBJ1-1
v_call: TRBV28
cdr3_nt: TGTGCCAGCCTTAGTTGGAACACTGAAGCTTTCTTT
cdr3_aa: CASLSWNTEAFF

clone_size: -
d_call: -
j_call: TRBJ1-4
v_call: TRBV5-6
cdr3_nt: TGTGCCAGCAGCTTAGGTCTATTACCGGGGGAAAAACTGTTTTTT
cdr3_aa: CASSLGLLPGEKLFF

clone_size: -
d_call: TRBD1
j_call: TRBJ2-2
v_call: TRBV7-2
cdr3_nt: TGTGCCAGCAGCTTAGGGCAGGGGGACACCGGGGAGCTGTTTTTT
cdr3_aa: CASSLGQGDTGELFF

clone_size: few
d_call: -
j_call: TRBJ2-7
v_call: TRBV29-1
cdr3_nt: TGCAGCGTGAGACAGTCTTCGTCCTACGAGCAGTACTTC
cdr3_aa: CSVRQSSSYEQYF

clone_size: -
d_call: TRBD2
j_call: TRBJ2-5
v_call: TRBV9
cdr3_nt: TGTGCCAGCAGCGCCCAGACTAGCCGCGTAGAGACCCAGTACTTC
cdr3_aa: CASSAQTSRVETQYF

clone_size: -
d_call: -
j_call: TRBJ2-5
v_call: TRBV5-6
cdr3_nt: TGTGCCAGCAGCACCACAGGGGGGGATAGGGAGACCCAGTACTTC
cdr3_aa: CASSTTGGDRETQYF

clone_size: few
d_call: -
j_call: TRBJ1-1
v_call: TRBV30
cdr3_nt: TGTGCCTGGAGTGTACGGACAGTTTGGTCTGAAGCTTTCTTT
cdr3_aa: CAWSVRTVWSEAFF

clone_size: -
d_call: -
j_call: TRBJ1-1
v_call: TRBV6-2/TRBV6-3
cdr3_nt: TGTGCCAGCAGTGTAACAACGAACACTGAAGCTTTCTTT
cdr3_aa: CASSVTTNTEAFF

clone_size: -
d_call: TRBD1
j_call: TRBJ2-7
v_call: TRBV27
cdr3_nt: TGTGCCAGCAGGCGGACAGGGAGGCCCTACGAGCAGTACTTC
cdr3_aa: CASRRTGRPYEQYF

clone_size: -
d_call: TRBD1
j_call: TRBJ2-2
v_call: TRBV7-3
cdr3_nt: TGTGCCAGCAGCCAATTCCCCGGGACAGGGGGCGGGGAGCTGTTTTTT
cdr3_aa: CASSQFPGTGGGELFF

clone_size: -
d_call: TRBD1
j_call: TRBJ1-5
v_call: TRBV6-6
cdr3_nt: TGTGCCAGCACCCAAACGGGGACAGGGAACCAGCCCCAGCATTTT
cdr3_aa: CASTQTGTGNQPQHF

clone_size: -
d_call: -
j_call: TRBJ2-2
v_call: TRBV25-1
cdr3_nt: TGTGCCAGCAGAGACACCAACACCGGGGAGCTGTTTTTT
cdr3_aa: CASRDTNTGELFF

clone_size: -
d_call: TRBD1
j_call: TRBJ1-2
v_call: TRBV10-3
cdr3_nt: TGTGCCATCAGTGACCTTAGGGACAGGACGGGAGGCACCTTC
cdr3_aa: CAISDLRDRTGGTF

clone_size: -
d_call: TRBD1
j_call: TRBJ1-3
v_call: TRBV7-2
cdr3_nt: TGTGCCAGCAGCTTTACCCGGGACAGGGGATCTGGAAACACCATATATTTT
cdr3_aa: CASSFTRDRGSGNTIYF

clone_size: -
d_call: TRBD1
j_call: TRBJ1-2
v_call: TRBV28
cdr3_nt: TGTGCCAGCAGCTCTTCCGGGACAGGGGATGTGGGCTACACCTTC
cdr3_aa: CASSSSGTGDVGYTF

clone_size: -
d_call: TRBD1
j_call: TRBJ2-1
v_call: TRBV7-8
cdr3_nt: TGTGCCAGCAGCTTATTGGCCGGGACAGGGGGCTACAATGAGCAGTTCTTC
cdr3_aa: CASSLLAGTGGYNEQFF

clone_size: -
d_call: TRBD2
j_call: TRBJ2-3
v_call: TRBV20-1
cdr3_nt: TGCAGTGCTAGTCCCCTAGCGGGGGCCGACACAGATACGCAGTATTTT
cdr3_aa: CSASPLAGADTDTQYF

clone_size: -
d_call: -
j_call: TRBJ1-1
v_call: TRBV4-3
cdr3_nt: TGCGCCAGCAGCCAAGTAGCGGTCAGGGTGACTGAAGCTTTCTTT
cdr3_aa: CASSQVAVRVTEAFF

clone_size: once
d_call: TRBD1
j_call: TRBJ2-7
v_call: TRBV15
cdr3_nt: TGTGCCACCAGCAGGACTGGACAGGGGTCCTACGAGCAGTACTTC
cdr3_aa: CATSRTGQGSYEQYF

clone_size: -
d_call: TRBD1
j_call: TRBJ1-4
v_call: TRBV28
cdr3_nt: TGTGCCAGCAGTATAGGGGGCGGGACTAATGAAAAACTGTTTTTT
cdr3_aa: CASSIGGGTNEKLFF

clone_size: once
d_call: TRBD2
j_call: TRBJ2-7
v_call: TRBV13
cdr3_nt: TGTGCCAGCAGCTTAGGAGCTAGCGGGGGCTACGAGCAGTACTTC
cdr3_aa: CASSLGASGGYEQYF

clone_size: -
d_call: -
j_call: TRBJ1-1
v_call: TRBV25-1
cdr3_nt: TGTGCCAGCAGTGGAGGGGGTGTAACGACTGGTGAAGCTTTCTTT
cdr3_aa: CASSGGGVTTGEAFF

clone_size: -
d_call: -
j_call: TRBJ1-6
v_call: TRBV3-1/TRBV3-2
cdr3_nt: TGTGCCAGCAGCCAAGATTGGAGCGTTTCACCCCTCCACTTT
cdr3_aa: CASSQDWSVSPLHF

clone_size: -
d_call: -
j_call: TRBJ1-1
v_call: TRBV5-4
cdr3_nt: TGTGCCAGCAGCTTGGTAGGCGGCATGAACACTGAAGCTTTCTTT
cdr3_aa: CASSLVGGMNTEAFF

clone_size: -
d_call: TRBD1
j_call: TRBJ2-6
v_call: TRBV6-4
cdr3_nt: TGTGCCAGCAGTCCAGGACAGGTCTCTGGGGCCAACGTCCTGACTTTC
cdr3_aa: CASSPGQVSGANVLTF

clone_size: -
d_call: TRBD2
j_call: TRBJ2-2
v_call: TRBV9
cdr3_nt: TGTGCCAGCACCCAGCGGGAGGACACCGGGGAGCTGTTTTTT
cdr3_aa: CASTQREDTGELFF

clone_size: -
d_call: -
j_call: TRBJ2-1
v_call: TRBV23-1
cdr3_nt: TGCGCCAGCGTGATAGGGGCTCCCTCCTACAATGAGCAGTTCTTC
cdr3_aa: CASVIGAPSYNEQFF

clone_size: -
d_call: TRBD1
j_call: TRBJ1-2
v_call: TRBV10-3
cdr3_nt: TGTGCCATCAGTGATACAGGGGCGCCAATGTATGGCTACACCTTC
cdr3_aa: CAISDTGAPMYGYTF

clone_size: once
d_call: TRBD1
j_call: TRBJ2-7
v_call: TRBV10-3
cdr3_nt: TGTGCCATCAACCATGACAGGGACTACGAGCAGTACTTC
cdr3_aa: CAINHDRDYEQYF

clone_size: -
d_call: -
j_call: TRBJ2-1
v_call: TRBV19
cdr3_nt: TGTGCCAGTAGTGGAGGATCCTTAGGGGGCAATGAGCAGTTCTTC
cdr3_aa: CASSGGSLGGNEQFF

clone_size: -
d_call: -
j_call: TRBJ2-3
v_call: TRBV9
cdr3_nt: TGTGCCAGCAGCGTAGGAGGGGGTGGAGATACGCAGTATTTT
cdr3_aa: CASSVGGGGDTQYF

clone_size: once
d_call: -
j_call: TRBJ2-7
v_call: TRBV19
cdr3_nt: TGTGCCAGTAGTACCCGGGTTTCTGTAAAGGGGGACGAGCAGTACTTC
cdr3_aa: CASSTRVSVKGDEQYF

clone_size: -
d_call: -
j_call: TRBJ2-3
v_call: TRBV3-1/TRBV3-2
cdr3_nt: TGTGCCAGCAGCCAGTTGAAGCCAGATACGCAGTATTTT
cdr3_aa: CASSQLKPDTQYF

clone_size: -
d_call: -
j_call: TRBJ1-6
v_call: TRBV21-1
cdr3_nt: TGTGCCAGCAGCAACCCTAAGGGAGGGGGCTCCTATAATTCACCCCTCCACTTT
cdr3_aa: CASSNPKGGGSYNSPLHF

clone_size: -
d_call: -
j_call: TRBJ1-1
v_call: TRBV6-5
cdr3_nt: TGTGCCAGCGGGGCAACTGAAGCTTTCTTT
cdr3_aa: CASGATEAFF

clone_size: once
d_call: -
j_call: TRBJ1-1
v_call: TRBV6-6
cdr3_nt: TGTGCCAGCAGTTACGCGGGGACCGAAGCTTTCTTT
cdr3_aa: CASSYAGTEAFF

clone_size: -
d_call: -
j_call: TRBJ2-7
v_call: TRBV7-2
cdr3_nt: TGTGCCAGCAGCGCGAGCTCCTACGAGCAGTACTTC
cdr3_aa: CASSASSYEQYF

clone_size: -
d_call: -
j_call: TRBJ2-7
v_call: TRBV4-2
cdr3_nt: TGTGCCAGCAGCCAAGAGGCGGCCGGACTCCCTCCCGAGCAGTACTTC
cdr3_aa: CASSQEAAGLPPEQYF

clone_size: -
d_call: TRBD1
j_call: TRBJ1-2
v_call: TRBV3-1/TRBV3-2
cdr3_nt: TGTGCCAGCAGCCAGGCAGGGGGCTTAAAGGGCTACACCTTC
cdr3_aa: CASSQAGGLKGYTF

clone_size: -
d_call: -
j_call: TRBJ2-1
v_call: TRBV12-3/TRBV12-4
cdr3_nt: TGTGCCAGCAGTTTAGACATCGAAGAGCAGTTCTTC
cdr3_aa: CASSLDIEEQFF

clone_size: -
d_call: TRBD2
j_call: TRBJ2-3
v_call: TRBV7-3
cdr3_nt: TGTGCCAGCAGCGTTAGCGGGAGCTCAGATACGCAGTATTTT
cdr3_aa: CASSVSGSSDTQYF

clone_size: -
d_call: -
j_call: TRBJ2-6
v_call: TRBV4-3
cdr3_nt: TGCGCCAGCAGCCAAGTGGGCAGGGGCGCTGGGGCCAACGTCCTGACTTTC
cdr3_aa: CASSQVGRGAGANVLTF

clone_size: -
d_call: -
j_call: TRBJ1-3
v_call: TRBV4-1
cdr3_nt: TGCGCCAGCAGCCACCGGGACTCAAGCTCTGGAAACACCATATATTTT
cdr3_aa: CASSHRDSSSGNTIYF

clone_size: -
d_call: -
j_call: TRBJ2-3
v_call: TRBV7-2
cdr3_nt: TGTGCCAGCAGCCTTGATTTCCTTAGGGGATTTCGTTCGGATACGCAGTATTTT
cdr3_aa: CASSLDFLRGFRSDTQYF

clone_size: -
d_call: TRBD1
j_call: TRBJ2-6
v_call: TRBV5-1
cdr3_nt: TGCGCCAGCACCTTGGACAGGGCCTCTGGGGCCAACGTCCTGACTTTC
cdr3_aa: CASTLDRASGANVLTF

clone_size: once
d_call: -
j_call: TRBJ2-3
v_call: TRBV6-5
cdr3_nt: TGTGCCAGCAGACGAACAAACCCAGATACGCAGTATTTT
cdr3_aa: CASRRTNPDTQYF

clone_size: few
d_call: -
j_call: TRBJ1-3
v_call: TRBV5-1
cdr3_nt: TGCGCCAGCAGCTTGGCTGTTTCTGGAAACACCATATATTTT
cdr3_aa: CASSLAVSGNTIYF

clone_size: once
d_call: -
j_call: TRBJ1-6
v_call: TRBV28
cdr3_nt: TGTGCCAGCAGTTTGCGGCTCCCACCCCTCCACTTT
cdr3_aa: CASSLRLPPLHF